Given below is one T cell receptor beta chain in context. The antigen it binds to is not known. One base away there is no much larger clone; base qualities are not given. The data are from a study of CD8 T cells in Susac syndrome (dated by TCRdb to about 2019). About the full investigation: Whether CD8+ T cell activation and differentiation in Susac syndrome was antigen driven was tested using repertoire sequencing. What the research found in general, with its limitations: The study acknowledged that relatively few individuals were included in the TCR sequencing and HLA analysis.

Peripheral blood CD8+ and CD4+ T cells from healthy donors, Susac syndrome patients and multiple sclerosis patients were profiled by high-throughput TCR beta sequencing. Treatment-naive patients with stable or active relapsing-remitting disease fulfilling revised McDonald criteria were used as multiple sclerosis controls. CD8+ TEMRA cells were enriched by FACS, while bulk CD8+ and CD4+ T cells were purified by magnetic negative isolation. Blood was collected in EDTA tubes and processed within 24 hours, with PBMCs isolated through density gradient centrifugation. PBMCs intended for TCR sequencing were cryopreserved in liquid nitrogen and were subsequently thawed in a 37 degrees C water bath. The sorted or isolated CD4+, CD8+ and CD8+ TEMRA cells reached a purity of at least 90%. RNA was extracted using the RNeasy kit, and roughly 0.5 to 1 microgram was reverse transcribed with random hexamers. The immunoSEQ multiplex PCR assay, covering 54 Vbeta and 13 Jbeta segments, was used to amplify TCR beta CDR3 regions. Bias from PCR amplification was corrected by using a synthetic template baseline for primer optimization and for computational correction. Under the source paper's analysis protocol: Reads were assigned to V, D and J genes according to IMGT and analyzed in immunoSEQ Analyzer, with only productive sequences retained. Clonality was calculated as one minus the Shannon entropy normalized by log2 of the number of productive unique sequences. Public and private clones were assessed among the 100 most prevalent clones of each patient and control. Susac-specific clones were defined as absent from healthy and MS cohorts, over a thousand published viral clones and other ImmuneACCESS disease sequences. Starting from the raw public reads, TCRdb applied fastp trimming at Q25, assembled clones with MiXCR and retained in-frame beta chains. Rows with a matching CDR3 protein are joined into one entry that keeps the most common DNA and genes. The V and J calls here are based on TCRdb, not the publication. The sample table records 190,000 or so distinct CDR3 sequences; 90% to 95% of these occur just once. Clones ranked in the top ten supply about 0.087% of the sample.

From its cysteine to its phenylalanine, the CDR3 spans 13 amino acids. Just CDR3 DNA is preserved here, 39 bases in frame from base 1. The CDR1 and CDR2 encoded by the germline V gene are SQVTM and ANQGSEA. V lost 4 bases and J lost 3 bases; the stretch between them is 13 bases long. The receptor chain draws on TRBV29-1 and TRBJ2-7; the D gene is perhaps TRBD1 or TRBD2, each of them matching over 6 bases. The specimen was CD4+ T cells from PBMCs. The source is a human donor with multiple sclerosis. The CDR3 is CSVGSGAGYEQYF. The DNA is TGCAGCGTTGGATCGGGGGCTGGCTACGAGCAGTACTTC.